These 24 T cell receptor beta chains were sequenced from one sample in a study of blood T cells in healthy people across ages. A sample-barcoded 5' primer and a J-beta primer mix were used in a second PCR of roughly 7 to 11 cycles. TCRdb recomputed calls from the 5' RACE reads with MiXCR, one row per CDR3 protein. Counted here are 590,000 or so distinct CDR3 sequences, about 30% occurring once; the ten biggest clones make up approximately 14%. The source material was blood. The receptors were sampled from an elderly woman in good health.

This clonotype was seen a handful of times. The J gene is TRBJ1-1, the V gene TRBV2, with D unclear. Trimming pared 6 bases from V and 0 bases from J, leaving 11 bases between. Germline values: CDR1 SNHLY, CDR2 FYNNEI. The CDR3 spans 14 residues. In DNA, the CDR3 is TGTGCCAGCAGCCAGGACGGACTGAACACTGAAGCTTTCTTT. Translating it yields CASSQDGLNTEAFF. Based on the CDR3 plus reference TRBV2 and TRBJ1-1, the full variable domain is EPEVTQTPSHQVTQMGQEVILRCVPISNHLYFYWYRQILGQKVEFLVSFYNNEISEKSEIFDDQFSVERPDGSNFTLKIRSTKLEDSAMYFCASSQDGLNTEAFFGQGTRLTVV.

This clonotype was seen more than once but under ten times. A much larger clone sits a single nucleotide away, making a read error possible. The CDR3 loop is CSARGIAGVDNEQYF. The CDR3 DNA sequence: TGCAGTGCTAGAGGGATAGCGGGGGTGGACAATGAGCAGTACTTC. V and J are TRBV20-1 and TRBJ2-5; 9 bases are a match to TRBD2. The CDR3 runs to 15 residues. CDR1 is DFQATT and CDR2 is SNEGSKA in the germline V gene (reference sequence). V gave up 1 base and J gave up 11 bases; unmatched junction bases: 14.

This clonotype appeared a few times. The CDR3 loop is CSARTDRVGEKLFF. The DNA for the CDR3 is TGCAGTGCTAGGACCGACAGGGTTGGGGAAAAACTGTTTTTT. This sequence joins TRBV20-1 and TRBJ1-4; 7 bases line up with TRBD1. Per the germline V gene, CDR1 is DFQATT and CDR2 is SNEGSKA (reference sequence). CDR3 length equals 14 residues. J gave up 8 bases and V 3 bases, and 9 bases lay outside the gene matches.

This clonotype showed up just a few times. The V gene is TRBV24-1, the J gene TRBJ1-2; D perhaps matches TRBD1 (6 bases). The CDR3 is made up of 14 amino acids. Germline CDR1 KGHDR, CDR2 SFDVKD. With 4 bases removed from V and 8 bases from J, the gap between germline ends came to 16 bases. The CDR3 DNA is TGTGCCACCAGTGACCCGGGGGGGCGTCAAGGCTACACCTTC. Its translation is CATSDPGGRQGYTF.

The chain has TRBV12-3 or TRBV12-4 and TRBJ1-5, with 7 bases that match TRBD1. The J segment lost 3 bases and the V segment lost 3 bases, leaving 8 bases of the junction unmatched. The CDR3 consists of 16 residues. The CDR3 loop is CASSLKFDRVNQPQHF. CDR3 DNA sequence: TGTGCCAGCAGTTTGAAATTCGACAGGGTCAATCAGCCCCAGCATTTT.

Concerning this clonotype: This may be a read error: a much more frequent sequence differs by one nucleotide. The chain employs TRBV7-8 and TRBJ2-7, with D perhaps assigned TRBD1 or TRBD2 (5 bases each). The CDR3 runs to 14 residues. In germline, CDR1 is SGHVS, CDR2 FQNEAQ. Between the trimmed V and J ends, which lost 5 bases and 7 bases, there was a span of 18 bases. The CDR3 DNA is TGTGCCAGCAGCCCCTTGGGACCTTACAATGAGCAGTACTTC. It codes for CASSPLGPYNEQYF.

There are many counts of this clonotype. The rearrangement uses TRBV20-1 and TRBJ2-1; a weak D match, TRBD1 (5 bases). Trimming removed 0 bases from V and 7 bases from J, with 19 bases in between. From germline, CDR1 is DFQATT and CDR2 SNEGSKA (reference sequence). This CDR3 is built from 16 residues. This CDR3 reads CSARDRSREIGNEQFF. The CDR3 region has the DNA TGCAGTGCTAGAGATCGGAGCAGGGAAATTGGGAATGAGCAGTTCTTC.

The chain joins TRBV29-1 to TRBJ2-7, with D uncertain. CDR3 length equals 11 residues. With 6 bases removed from V and 4 bases from J, the gap between germline ends came to 10 bases. Germline assignment: CDR1 SQVTM and CDR2 ANQGSEA. The DNA of the CDR3 is TGCAGCGTCGAATGGGGTTACGAGCAGTACTTC. It is translated as CSVEWGYEQYF.

This clonotype came up many times. The V gene is TRBV7-3, the J gene TRBJ2-5; a possible D gene is TRBD2 (5 bases). V was pared by 6 bases and J by 9 bases, with 17 bases between. The CDR3 sequence is 13 residues long. Germline CDR1 reads SGHTA; CDR2 reads FQGTGA. CDR3 DNA: TGTGCCAGCAGTACAAACCAAAACGGGGCCCAGTACTTC. It encodes CASSTNQNGAQYF.

The sample holds a few counts of this clonotype. At one boundary the junction diverges from the germline segment, which might be a read error. This rearrangement joins TRBV7-2 to TRBJ1-1, with 11 bases aligning to TRBD1. The CDR3 runs 14 residues. Germline CDR1 reads SGHTA; CDR2 reads FQGNSA. As DNA, the CDR3 is TGTGCCAGCAAGGGGACAGGGGGGAACACTGGAGCTTTCTTT. It translates to CASKGTGGNTGAFF.

The chain uses TRBV6-5 and TRBJ1-1; 7 bases map to TRBD1. CDR1 is MNHEY, CDR2 SVGAGI, per germline. The CDR3 runs to 15 residues. Losses at the gene ends were 6 bases for V and 5 bases for J; bases not matched to a gene: 12. CDR3 sequence: CASSIRQGWGTEAFF. Written as DNA, the CDR3 is TGTGCCAGCAGCATCAGACAGGGCTGGGGAACTGAAGCTTTCTTT.

This clonotype was seen ten or more times. The chain links TRBV7-3 to TRBJ2-1; weak D call: TRBD1 (6 bases). V gave up 5 bases and J gave up 0 bases, with 11 bases separating them. The CDR3 has 15 residues. Germline CDR1 SGHTA, CDR2 FQGTGA. The CDR3 is CASSPQTGSYNEQFF. CDR3 nucleotide sequence: TGTGCCAGCAGCCCTCAGACAGGCTCCTACAATGAGCAGTTCTTC.

For this clonotype: A much more abundant neighbour one base away suggests this may be a read error. J is TRBJ2-7 and V is TRBV24-1; no clear D. The germline V gene has CDR1 KGHDR and CDR2 SFDVKD. The V and J ends lost 7 bases and 7 bases respectively, with 16 bases between them. CDR3 size: 13 residues. The CDR3 is CATRGSPGNEQYF. Written as DNA, the CDR3 is TGTGCCACCAGAGGGTCGCCGGGCAATGAGCAGTACTTC.

This clonotype has just a few counts. The chain combines TRBV6-5 with TRBJ2-2, with D possibly being TRBD1 or TRBD2 (6 bases each). V gave up 6 bases and J gave up 4 bases, with 18 bases separating them. Germline V gene sequence: CDR1 MNHEY, CDR2 SVGAGI. The CDR3 loop spans 16 amino acids. The CDR3 nucleotides read TGTGCCAGCAGAGGGGTCCCGGGGGCTAGCACCGGGGAGCTGTTTTTT. Encoded protein: CASRGVPGASTGELFF.

This clonotype has more than one count but fewer than ten. This chain joins TRBV4-1 and TRBJ1-2; 8 nucleotides line up with TRBD1. This CDR3 is built from 17 residues. Germline V gives CDR1 MGHRA, CDR2 YSYEKL. Losses at the gene ends were 0 bases for V and 4 bases for J; bases not matched to a gene: 10. This CDR3 reads CASSQEWDRNLPYGYTF. CDR3 nucleotides: TGCGCCAGCAGCCAAGAGTGGGACAGGAACCTCCCCTATGGCTACACCTTC.

This clonotype was recorded a few times. The rearrangement uses TRBV30 and TRBJ1-2, with a possible D match to TRBD1 (5 bases). Trimming took off 3 bases at V and 7 bases at J, with 15 bases between the two ends. From germline, CDR1 is GTSNPN and CDR2 SVGIG (reference sequence). The length of the CDR3 is 13 residues. CDR3 residues: CAWRQGVEGGYTF. For the CDR3, the DNA is TGTGCCTGGAGGCAAGGGGTAGAGGGTGGCTACACCTTC.

The table lists this clonotype with a few counts. One base away lies a much larger clone, so this may be a sequencing read error. V gene TRBV5-5 combines with J gene TRBJ2-7; D possibly corresponds to TRBD1 (6 bases). CDR3 length: 14 residues. Germline CDR1 is SGHKS and CDR2 is YYEKEE (reference sequence). The ends were cut back, 4 bases at V and 2 bases at J, with 13 bases in the middle. In nucleotides, the CDR3 is TGTGCCAGCAGCGCCCTTGACAGGCCCTACGAGCAGTACTTC. Protein: CASSALDRPYEQYF.

As regards this clonotype: A much larger clone differs from this one at a single base, so this may be a read error. The chain is built from TRBV20-1 and TRBJ1-2; a weak D match, TRBD1 (5 bases). V lost 3 bases and J 4 bases, leaving 15 bases between the germline ends. The CDR3 spans 14 residues. Per the germline V gene, CDR1 is DFQATT and CDR2 is SNEGSKA (reference sequence). The CDR3 DNA reads TGCAGTGCTAGCATGGGGGAGGGCTCCTATGGCTACACCTTC. It is translated as CSASMGEGSYGYTF.

This clonotype has more than one count but fewer than ten. The V and J genes are TRBV9 and TRBJ2-2; a possible D gene is TRBD1 (5 bases). The length of the CDR3 is 16 residues. Germline V gene lookup returns CDR1 SGDLS and CDR2 YYNGEE. V was pared by 3 bases and J by 0 bases, with 12 bases between. The CDR3 protein is CASSASRTPNTGELFF. The CDR3, as DNA: TGTGCCAGCAGCGCCTCCCGGACACCGAACACCGGGGAGCTGTTTTTT. The full variable domain, completed using reference TRBV9 and TRBJ2-2, is DSGVTQTPKHLITATGQRVTLRCSPRSGDLSVYWYQQSLDQGLQFLIQYYNGEERAKGNILERFSAQQFPDLHSELNLSSLELGDSALYFCASSASRTPNTGELFFGEGSRLTVL.

The chain employs TRBV20-1 and TRBJ1-2; possible D gene TRBD1, 6 bases. CDR1 DFQATT and CDR2 SNEGSKA come from the germline V gene (reference sequence). The V end was cut by 5 bases, the J end by 4 bases, with 14 bases between. CDR3 length equals 13 residues. The DNA of the CDR3 is TGCAGTGCTTACACAGGGTTGGGCTATGGCTACACCTTC. Translating it yields CSAYTGLGYGYTF.

This clonotype was counted at least ten times. The J gene is TRBJ1-2, the V gene TRBV7-2; the D is unclear. The CDR3 is 15 residues long. Looked up from germline, CDR1 is SGHTA and CDR2 is FQGNSA. With 3 bases removed from V and 5 bases from J, the gap between germline ends came to 16 bases. CDR3 sequence: CASSFPLGRRYGYTF. The CDR3 bases are TGTGCCAGCAGCTTCCCATTAGGACGGCGTTATGGCTACACCTTC.

Many counts were recorded for this clonotype. The DNA for the CDR3 is TGCGCCAGCAGCTACGCCGGGTCAAGGACTCTGAACACTGAAGCTTTCTTT. It is translated as CASSYAGSRTLNTEAFF. The rearrangement links TRBV5-1 to TRBJ1-1; the D is unclear. Trimming removed 3 bases from V and 0 bases from J, with 18 bases in between. The CDR3 has 17 amino acids. Germline lookup yields CDR1 SGHRS and CDR2 YFSETQ.

Many counts were recorded for this clonotype. The chain employs TRBV27 and TRBJ2-1; 9 bases are shared with TRBD2. Trimming took 6 bases from V and 9 from J; bases not matched to a gene: 9. Germline assignment: CDR1 MNHEY and CDR2 SMNVEV (reference sequence). The CDR3 loop spans 14 amino acids. The CDR3 region is CASRSGGSHSEQFF. CDR3 sequence (DNA): TGTGCCAGCAGGAGCGGGGGGTCTCACAGTGAGCAGTTCTTC.

The CDR3 here is CASSQDRGGDDSTEAFF. CDR3 coding DNA: TGTGCCAGCAGCCAAGATCGGGGAGGGGATGATAGCACTGAAGCTTTCTTT. This chain uses TRBV4-2 with TRBJ1-1; tentative D call: TRBD1 (5 bases). This CDR3 comprises 17 residues. V lost 0 bases and J 4 bases, leaving 18 bases between the germline ends. Germline-derived CDR1 and CDR2 are LGHNA and YNFKEQ.